This T cell receptor beta chain was obtained from a study of cytomegalovirus exposure and HLA in healthy donors. Trimming removed 5 bases at V and 0 bases at J, with 13 bases between. The CDR3 spans 15 residues. Germline V CDR1 and CDR2: SGHNT, YENEEA. Vbeta (60) and Jbeta (13) primers were used in the PCR. Only in-frame clones appear in the TCRdb table, and some are missing; sequencing was by immunoSEQ multiplex PCR. The table shows about 140,000 clones, with over 75% occurring only once. General observations from the study: TCR beta sequences reportedly predicted most subjects' HLA-A and HLA-B alleles accurately. In a later analysis, CMV-associated beta chains were mostly HLA-associated, it appeared.

Details on this clone: Its antigen is currently unknown.

Input material: PBMCs. The TCR comes from a man in his thirties or forties in good health. The chain links TRBV11-3 to TRBJ1-1; a weak D match, TRBD1 (6 bases). CDR3 DNA: TGTGCCAGCAGCAGTCTACAGGGACTGAACACTGAAGCTTTCTTT. Its protein is CASSSLQGLNTEAFF.